Listed below are T cell receptor beta chains from one sample, sequenced in a study of blood T cell repertoires in COVID-19. Profiled with immunoSEQ multiplex PCR; TCRdb holds only in-frame clones, not every one. This sample has 310,000 or so clones, with approximately 86% found just once. The sequencing sample was made of peripheral blood. These receptors were obtained from a woman between 25 and 40 years old who had recovered from COVID-19. The CDR3 runs from the conserved cysteine through the conserved F or W. The D gene is left open where the match is weak.

j_gene: TRBJ1-2
v_gene: TRBV28
d_gene: TRBD1
CDR3aa: CASSSAGTDNYGYTF

j_gene: TRBJ1-2
v_gene: TRBV5-1
d_gene: TRBD1
CDR3aa: CASSLAGQSNYGYTF

j_gene: TRBJ1-3
v_gene: TRBV5-1
d_gene: -
CDR3aa: CASSLEYGGPGNTIYF

j_gene: TRBJ2-2
v_gene: TRBV5-6
d_gene: -
CDR3aa: CASSLAGRRELFF

j_gene: TRBJ2-5
v_gene: TRBV7-9
d_gene: -
CDR3aa: CASSRASGQETQYF

j_gene: TRBJ1-4
v_gene: TRBV28
d_gene: TRBD1
CDR3aa: CASRGQGYGEKLFF

j_gene: TRBJ2-5
v_gene: TRBV6-2/TRBV6-3
d_gene: TRBD2
CDR3aa: CASSPHRGGAQETQYF

j_gene: TRBJ2-5
v_gene: TRBV24-1
d_gene: -
CDR3aa: CATSRVGETQYF

j_gene: TRBJ2-1
v_gene: TRBV7-2
d_gene: -
CDR3aa: CASSSAGVAFF

j_gene: TRBJ2-5
v_gene: TRBV5-1
d_gene: TRBD2
CDR3aa: CASSLTGTTNQETQYF

j_gene: TRBJ1-6
v_gene: TRBV19
d_gene: TRBD1
CDR3aa: CASTPMDRGLGPLHF

j_gene: TRBJ1-5
v_gene: TRBV7-6
d_gene: TRBD1
CDR3aa: CASSWARGQPQHF

j_gene: TRBJ1-2
v_gene: TRBV6-5
d_gene: -
CDR3aa: CASGQYYGYTF

j_gene: TRBJ2-3
v_gene: TRBV9
d_gene: -
CDR3aa: CASSPDRSRTDTQYF

j_gene: TRBJ1-1
v_gene: TRBV14
d_gene: -
CDR3aa: CASSQALNTEAFF

j_gene: TRBJ1-3
v_gene: TRBV27
d_gene: TRBD1
CDR3aa: CASSLRGTGNTIYF

j_gene: TRBJ2-5
v_gene: TRBV10-3
d_gene: -
CDR3aa: CAISELEETQYF

j_gene: TRBJ2-7
v_gene: TRBV7-2
d_gene: -
CDR3aa: CASSLATSSYEQYF

j_gene: TRBJ2-2
v_gene: TRBV29-1
d_gene: -
CDR3aa: CSVGWPNTGELFF

j_gene: TRBJ1-2
v_gene: TRBV28
d_gene: -
CDR3aa: CASSPPGGTGVYGYTF

j_gene: TRBJ2-1
v_gene: TRBV7-2
d_gene: -
CDR3aa: CASSLASVVEQFF

j_gene: TRBJ1-5
v_gene: TRBV4-2
d_gene: -
CDR3aa: CASSQDNSGNQPQHF

j_gene: TRBJ1-2
v_gene: TRBV11-2
d_gene: -
CDR3aa: CASSLGHAGTF

j_gene: TRBJ2-7
v_gene: TRBV9
d_gene: -
CDR3aa: CASSYRQAGFNEQYF

j_gene: TRBJ2-3
v_gene: TRBV11-2
d_gene: -
CDR3aa: CASSLRGDSTDTQYF

j_gene: TRBJ2-7
v_gene: TRBV3-1/TRBV3-2
d_gene: TRBD1
CDR3aa: CASSQEGTGRWNEQYF

j_gene: TRBJ2-2
v_gene: TRBV27
d_gene: -
CDR3aa: CASSPPTGTSTGELFF

j_gene: TRBJ1-1
v_gene: TRBV19
d_gene: TRBD1
CDR3aa: CASSVGTVTEAFF

j_gene: TRBJ1-1
v_gene: TRBV9
d_gene: -
CDR3aa: CASSVTVVDTEAFF

j_gene: TRBJ1-1
v_gene: TRBV5-4
d_gene: TRBD1
CDR3aa: CASSSQGVPEAFF

j_gene: TRBJ2-7
v_gene: TRBV30
d_gene: TRBD1
CDR3aa: CAWSVPRTGGRNEQYF

j_gene: TRBJ1-1
v_gene: TRBV7-3
d_gene: TRBD1
CDR3aa: CASSGQGNTEAFF

j_gene: TRBJ1-3
v_gene: TRBV28
d_gene: -
CDR3aa: CASSPRGVSGNTIYF

j_gene: TRBJ2-7
v_gene: TRBV7-2
d_gene: -
CDR3aa: CASSRDFSYYEQYF

j_gene: TRBJ1-1
v_gene: TRBV19
d_gene: -
CDR3aa: CASSIYQGSTEAFF

j_gene: TRBJ2-1
v_gene: TRBV7-8
d_gene: -
CDR3aa: CASSHDRSGYNEQFF

j_gene: TRBJ1-1
v_gene: TRBV6-4
d_gene: -
CDR3aa: CASRKGSGTEAFF

j_gene: TRBJ2-1
v_gene: TRBV6-1
d_gene: TRBD1
CDR3aa: CASSGRDRGHWGNEQFF

j_gene: TRBJ2-3
v_gene: TRBV5-1
d_gene: -
CDR3aa: CASSLEAQITDTQYF

j_gene: TRBJ2-7
v_gene: TRBV5-1
d_gene: -
CDR3aa: CASSPRQGSGEQYF

j_gene: TRBJ2-7
v_gene: TRBV19
d_gene: TRBD1
CDR3aa: CASSIRPGTGLDYEQYF

j_gene: TRBJ1-2
v_gene: TRBV5-4
d_gene: TRBD1
CDR3aa: CASSSGGLPYGYTF

j_gene: TRBJ2-7
v_gene: TRBV30
d_gene: TRBD1
CDR3aa: CAWSWGSGQEQYF

j_gene: TRBJ2-3
v_gene: TRBV27
d_gene: TRBD2
CDR3aa: CASSLLAGGPTDTQYF

j_gene: TRBJ2-3
v_gene: TRBV4-3
d_gene: -
CDR3aa: CASSQDLGADTQYF

j_gene: TRBJ2-7
v_gene: TRBV6-5
d_gene: TRBD2
CDR3aa: CASSLRTSGGYEQYF

j_gene: TRBJ1-1
v_gene: TRBV18
d_gene: TRBD1
CDR3aa: CASSPLTGRNTEAFF